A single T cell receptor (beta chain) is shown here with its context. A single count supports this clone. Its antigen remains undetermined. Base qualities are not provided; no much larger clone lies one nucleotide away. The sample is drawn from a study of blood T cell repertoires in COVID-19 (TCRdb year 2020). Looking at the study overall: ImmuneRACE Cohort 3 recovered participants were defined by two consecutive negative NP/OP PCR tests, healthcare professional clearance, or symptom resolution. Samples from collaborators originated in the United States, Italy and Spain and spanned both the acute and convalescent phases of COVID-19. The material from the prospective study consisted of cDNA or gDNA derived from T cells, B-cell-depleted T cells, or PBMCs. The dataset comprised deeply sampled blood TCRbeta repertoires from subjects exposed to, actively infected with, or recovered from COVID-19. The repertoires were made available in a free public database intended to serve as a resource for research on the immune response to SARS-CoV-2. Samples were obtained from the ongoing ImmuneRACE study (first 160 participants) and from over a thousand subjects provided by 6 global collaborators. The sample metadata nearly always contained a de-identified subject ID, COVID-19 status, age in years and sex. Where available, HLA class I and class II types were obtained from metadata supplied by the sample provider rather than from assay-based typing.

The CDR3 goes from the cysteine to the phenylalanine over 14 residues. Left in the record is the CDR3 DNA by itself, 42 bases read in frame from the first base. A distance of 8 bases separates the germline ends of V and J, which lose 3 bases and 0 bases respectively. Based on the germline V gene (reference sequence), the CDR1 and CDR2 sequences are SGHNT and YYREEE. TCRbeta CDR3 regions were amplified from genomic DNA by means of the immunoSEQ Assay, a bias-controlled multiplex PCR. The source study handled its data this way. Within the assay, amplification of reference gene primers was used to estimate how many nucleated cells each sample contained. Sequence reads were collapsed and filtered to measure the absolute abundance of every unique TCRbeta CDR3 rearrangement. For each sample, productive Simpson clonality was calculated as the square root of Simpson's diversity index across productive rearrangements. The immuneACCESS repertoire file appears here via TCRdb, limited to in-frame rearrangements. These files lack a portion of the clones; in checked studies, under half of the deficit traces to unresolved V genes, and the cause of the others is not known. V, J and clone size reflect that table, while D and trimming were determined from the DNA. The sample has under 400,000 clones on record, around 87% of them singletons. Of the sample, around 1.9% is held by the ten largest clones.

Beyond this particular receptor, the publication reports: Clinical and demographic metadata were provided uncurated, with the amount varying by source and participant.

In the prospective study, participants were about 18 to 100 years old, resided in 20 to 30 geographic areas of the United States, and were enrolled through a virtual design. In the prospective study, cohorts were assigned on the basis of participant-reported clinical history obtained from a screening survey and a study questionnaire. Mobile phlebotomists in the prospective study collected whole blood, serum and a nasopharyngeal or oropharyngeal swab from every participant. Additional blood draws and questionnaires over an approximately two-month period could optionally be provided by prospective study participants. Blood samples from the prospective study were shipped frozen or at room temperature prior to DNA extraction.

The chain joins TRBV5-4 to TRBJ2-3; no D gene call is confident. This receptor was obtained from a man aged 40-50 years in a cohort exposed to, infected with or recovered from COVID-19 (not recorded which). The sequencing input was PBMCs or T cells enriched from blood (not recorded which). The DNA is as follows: TGTGCCAGCAGCTACTCGACTAGCACAGATACGCAGTATTTT. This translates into CASSYSTSTDTQYF.